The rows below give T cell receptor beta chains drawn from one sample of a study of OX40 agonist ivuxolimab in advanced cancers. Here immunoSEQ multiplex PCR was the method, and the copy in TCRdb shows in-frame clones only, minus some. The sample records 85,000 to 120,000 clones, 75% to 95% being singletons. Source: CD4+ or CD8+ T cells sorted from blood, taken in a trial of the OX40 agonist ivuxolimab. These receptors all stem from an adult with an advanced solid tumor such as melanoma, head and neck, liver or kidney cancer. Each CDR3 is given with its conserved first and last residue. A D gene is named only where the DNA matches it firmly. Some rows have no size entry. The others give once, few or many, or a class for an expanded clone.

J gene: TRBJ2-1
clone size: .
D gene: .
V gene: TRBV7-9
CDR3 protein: CASSLMGGSYNEQFF
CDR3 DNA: TGTGCCAGCAGCTTAATGGGGGGCTCCTACAATGAGCAGTTCTTC

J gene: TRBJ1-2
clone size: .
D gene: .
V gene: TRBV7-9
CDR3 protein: CASSSGFLLYYGYTF
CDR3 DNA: TGTGCCAGCAGCAGCGGTTTCTTATTGTACTATGGCTACACCTTC

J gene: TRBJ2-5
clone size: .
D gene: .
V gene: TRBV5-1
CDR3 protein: CASSPTAPGRETQYF
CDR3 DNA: TGCGCCAGCAGCCCGACAGCCCCTGGGAGAGAGACCCAGTACTTC

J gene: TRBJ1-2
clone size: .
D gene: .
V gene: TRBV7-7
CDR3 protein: CASSLGGF
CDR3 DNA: TGTGCCAGCAGCTTAGGGGGCTTC

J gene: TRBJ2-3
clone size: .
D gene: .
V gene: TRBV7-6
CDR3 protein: CASSLGDRGGADTQYF
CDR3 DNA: TGTGCCAGCAGCTTAGGGGACCGCGGGGGCGCAGATACGCAGTATTTT

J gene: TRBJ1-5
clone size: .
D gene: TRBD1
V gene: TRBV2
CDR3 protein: CASRPTTGYSNQPQHF
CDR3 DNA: TGTGCCAGCAGGCCGACGACAGGGTATAGCAATCAGCCCCAGCATTTT

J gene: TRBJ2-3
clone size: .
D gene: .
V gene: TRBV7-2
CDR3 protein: CASSLKTGVIADTQYF
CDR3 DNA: TGTGCCAGCAGCTTAAAAACGGGGGTAATAGCAGATACGCAGTATTTT

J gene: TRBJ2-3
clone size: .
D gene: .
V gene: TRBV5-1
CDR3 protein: CASSLSGASDTQYF
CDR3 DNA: TGCGCCAGCAGCTTGTCTGGGGCTTCAGATACGCAGTATTTT

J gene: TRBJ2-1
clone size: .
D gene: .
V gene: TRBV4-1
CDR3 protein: CASSQGLGGRYNEQFF
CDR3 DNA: TGCGCCAGCAGCCAAGGCCTGGGGGGTCGGTACAATGAGCAGTTCTTC

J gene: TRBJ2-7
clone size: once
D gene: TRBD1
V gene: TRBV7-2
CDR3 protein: CASSTGTDYEQYF
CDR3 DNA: TGTGCCAGCAGCACCGGGACAGACTACGAGCAGTACTTC

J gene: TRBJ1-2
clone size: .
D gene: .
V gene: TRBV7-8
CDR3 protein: CASSFLGGHYGYTF
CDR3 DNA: TGTGCCAGCAGCTTCCTCGGCGGGCACTATGGCTACACCTTC

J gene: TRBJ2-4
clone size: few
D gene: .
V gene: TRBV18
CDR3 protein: CASSREGGGYIQYF
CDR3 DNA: TGTGCCAGCTCACGAGAGGGAGGTGGATACATTCAGTACTTC

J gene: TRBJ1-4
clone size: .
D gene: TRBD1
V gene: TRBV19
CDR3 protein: CASIPQGGANEKLFF
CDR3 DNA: TGTGCCAGTATACCACAGGGGGGAGCTAATGAAAAACTGTTTTTT

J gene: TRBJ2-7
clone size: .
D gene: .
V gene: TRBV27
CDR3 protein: CASSRTPGTSSSYEQYF
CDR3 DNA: TGTGCCAGCAGCAGGACCCCCGGGACGTCAAGCTCCTACGAGCAGTACTTC

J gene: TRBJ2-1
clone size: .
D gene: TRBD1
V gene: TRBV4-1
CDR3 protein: CASSQGTPPTQGLAYNEQFF
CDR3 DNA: TGCGCCAGCAGCCAAGGTACCCCCCCCACACAGGGGTTGGCCTACAATGAGCAGTTCTTC

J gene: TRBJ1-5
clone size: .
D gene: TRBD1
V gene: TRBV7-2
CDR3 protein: CASSLGQGRNQPQHF
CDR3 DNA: TGTGCCAGCAGCTTAGGACAGGGGCGGAATCAGCCCCAGCATTTT

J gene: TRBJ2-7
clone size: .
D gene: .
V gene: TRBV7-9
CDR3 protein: CASSQQGHEQYF
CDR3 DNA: TGTGCCAGCAGCCAACAGGGCCACGAGCAGTACTTC

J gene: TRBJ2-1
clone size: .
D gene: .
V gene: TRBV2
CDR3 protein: CASSGTNYNEQFF
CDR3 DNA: TGTGCCAGCAGTGGGACAAACTACAATGAGCAGTTCTTC

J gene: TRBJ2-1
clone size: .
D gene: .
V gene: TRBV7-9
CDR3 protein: CASSSPITQGSPYNEQFF
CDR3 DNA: TGTGCCAGCAGCTCCCCGATCACGCAGGGGTCCCCCTACAATGAGCAGTTCTTC

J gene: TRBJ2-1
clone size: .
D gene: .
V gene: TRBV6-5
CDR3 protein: CASSSLGTNEQFF
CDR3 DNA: TGTGCCAGCAGTTCCTTGGGCACCAATGAGCAGTTCTTC

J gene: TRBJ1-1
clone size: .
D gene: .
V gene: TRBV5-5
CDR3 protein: CASSLQMFHSTEAFF
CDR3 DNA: TGTGCCAGCAGCCTCCAGATGTTCCATAGCACTGAAGCTTTCTTT

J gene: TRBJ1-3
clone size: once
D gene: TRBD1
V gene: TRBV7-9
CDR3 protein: CASSLRGGRPDSGNTIYF
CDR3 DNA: TGTGCCAGCAGCTTGCGAGGGGGCAGGCCCGACTCTGGAAACACCATATATTTT

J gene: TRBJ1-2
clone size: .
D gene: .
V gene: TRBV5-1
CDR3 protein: CASSLAVGKGYGYTF
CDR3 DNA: TGCGCCAGCAGCTTGGCCGTGGGAAAAGGCTATGGCTACACCTTC

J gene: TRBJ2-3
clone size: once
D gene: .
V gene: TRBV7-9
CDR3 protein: CASSSQEQGSTDTQYF
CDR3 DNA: TGTGCCAGCAGTTCTCAAGAACAGGGTAGCACAGATACGCAGTATTTT

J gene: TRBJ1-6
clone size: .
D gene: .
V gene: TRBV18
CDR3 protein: CASSPDLAGIGSSPLHF
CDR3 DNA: TGTGCCAGCTCACCCGACCTCGCGGGGATTGGTAGTTCACCCCTCCACTTT

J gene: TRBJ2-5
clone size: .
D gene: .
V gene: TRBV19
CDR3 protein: CASSPQGQETQYF
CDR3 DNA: TGTGCCAGTAGCCCTCAGGGACAAGAGACCCAGTACTTC

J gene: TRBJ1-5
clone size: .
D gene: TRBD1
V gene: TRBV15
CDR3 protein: CATSRDGQGMRPQHF
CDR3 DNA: TGTGCCACCAGCAGGGATGGACAGGGGATGCGGCCCCAGCATTTT

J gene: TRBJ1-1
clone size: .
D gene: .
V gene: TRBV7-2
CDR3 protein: CASSLQQGRAEAFF
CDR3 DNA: TGTGCCAGCAGCTTACAACAGGGAAGGGCTGAAGCTTTCTTT

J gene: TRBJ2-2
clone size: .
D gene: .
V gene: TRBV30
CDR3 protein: CACLGTNTGELFF
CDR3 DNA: TGTGCCTGTTTGGGGACTAACACCGGGGAGCTGTTTTTT

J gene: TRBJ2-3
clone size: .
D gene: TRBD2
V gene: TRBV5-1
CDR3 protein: CASSLETGGYADTQYF
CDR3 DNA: TGCGCCAGCAGCTTGGAAACGGGGGGTTACGCAGATACGCAGTATTTT

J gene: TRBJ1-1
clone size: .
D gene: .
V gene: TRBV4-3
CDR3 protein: CASSQVAGGNTEAFF
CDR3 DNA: TGCGCCAGCAGCCAAGTGGCCGGGGGGAACACTGAAGCTTTCTTT

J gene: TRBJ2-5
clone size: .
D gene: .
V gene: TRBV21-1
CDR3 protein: CASSDRTDDQETQYF
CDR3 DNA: TGTGCCAGCAGCGACCGGACTGATGATCAAGAGACCCAGTACTTC

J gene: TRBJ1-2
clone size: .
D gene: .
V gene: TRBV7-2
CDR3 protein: CASSLNAGALRYGYTF
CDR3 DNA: TGTGCCAGCAGCTTAAATGCAGGGGCCCTGAGGTATGGCTACACCTTC

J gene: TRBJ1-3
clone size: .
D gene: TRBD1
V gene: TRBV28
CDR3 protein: CAGRDRGLGNTIYF
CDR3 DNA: TGTGCCGGCCGGGACAGGGGTCTTGGAAACACCATATATTTT

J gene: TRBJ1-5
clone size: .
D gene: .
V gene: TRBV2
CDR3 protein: CASSPQGSNQPQHF
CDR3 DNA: TGTGCCAGCAGTCCCCAGGGGAGCAATCAGCCCCAGCATTTT

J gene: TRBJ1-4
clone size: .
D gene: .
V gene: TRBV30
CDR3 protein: CAWSGEGREKLFF
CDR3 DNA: TGTGCCTGGAGTGGAGAAGGAAGAGAAAAACTGTTTTTT

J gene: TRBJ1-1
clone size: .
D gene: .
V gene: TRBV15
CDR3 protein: CATSRDYGEDTEAFF
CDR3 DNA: TGTGCCACCAGCAGAGATTACGGGGAGGACACTGAAGCTTTCTTT

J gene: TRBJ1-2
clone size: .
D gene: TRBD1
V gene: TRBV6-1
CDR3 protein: CASSDGTGGSYGYTF
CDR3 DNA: TGTGCCAGCAGTGATGGGACAGGGGGCTCCTATGGCTACACCTTC

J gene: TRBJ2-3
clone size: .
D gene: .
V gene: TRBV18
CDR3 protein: CASSPYSTDTQYF
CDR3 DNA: TGTGCCAGCTCACCCTATAGCACAGATACGCAGTATTTT

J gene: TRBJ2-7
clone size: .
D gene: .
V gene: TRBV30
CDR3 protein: CAWSPASEQYF
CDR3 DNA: TGTGCCTGGAGTCCAGCTTCCGAGCAGTACTTC

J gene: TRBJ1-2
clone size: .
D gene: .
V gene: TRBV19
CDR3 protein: CASRALTGLLDGYTF
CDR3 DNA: TGTGCCAGTAGGGCCTTGACAGGTCTCCTGGATGGCTACACCTTC

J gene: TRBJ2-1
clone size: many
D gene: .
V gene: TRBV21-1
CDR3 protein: CASPGPYNEQFF
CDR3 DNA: TGTGCCAGCCCTGGGCCCTACAATGAGCAGTTCTTC